These T cell receptor beta chains were read from a single sample in a study of T cell responses to AZD1222 COVID-19 vaccine. Clones were read by immunoSEQ multiplex PCR, and TCRdb kept only the in-frame ones, dropping some. The table lists around 97,000 clones, 90% to 95% of them singletons. The sequencing used peripheral blood, collected on day 0 of AZD1222 vaccination. The receptor set was obtained from an adult in good health. CDR3s include the opening cysteine and the closing phenylalanine or tryptophan. The order of the fields is CDR3 protein, V gene, J gene, CDR3 length.

CDR3aa: CASSMRFTALATNEKLFF; v_gene: TRBV19; j_gene: TRBJ1-4; len: 18
CDR3aa: CASSQEIRAPGGEKLFF; v_gene: TRBV4-3; j_gene: TRBJ1-4; len: 17
CDR3aa: CASSPGGEKANYGYTF; v_gene: TRBV7-2; j_gene: TRBJ1-2; len: 16
CDR3aa: CSVEALSGANVLTF; v_gene: TRBV29-1; j_gene: TRBJ2-6; len: 14
CDR3aa: CASSLTDQPQHF; v_gene: TRBV6-2/TRBV6-3; j_gene: TRBJ1-5; len: 12
CDR3aa: CASSELSGSYNEQFF; v_gene: TRBV2; j_gene: TRBJ2-1; len: 15
CDR3aa: CASSLTLGQGRNEQFF; v_gene: TRBV7-3; j_gene: TRBJ2-1; len: 16
CDR3aa: CASSQDFGQASLPTDTQYF; v_gene: TRBV4-3; j_gene: TRBJ2-3; len: 19
CDR3aa: CASSLQVVGELFF; v_gene: TRBV11-2; j_gene: TRBJ2-2; len: 13
CDR3aa: CATKAGGHSSPLHF; v_gene: TRBV19; j_gene: TRBJ1-6; len: 14
CDR3aa: CATSDPPGQGVGTGELFF; v_gene: TRBV24-1; j_gene: TRBJ2-2; len: 18
CDR3aa: CASSEGGSFYEQYF; v_gene: TRBV2; j_gene: TRBJ2-7; len: 14
CDR3aa: CASSQGQRGLPGELFF; v_gene: TRBV6-2/TRBV6-3; j_gene: TRBJ2-2; len: 16
CDR3aa: CASSPPPGTGWYEQYF; v_gene: TRBV28; j_gene: TRBJ2-7; len: 16
CDR3aa: CASSLSAQPQHF; v_gene: TRBV28; j_gene: TRBJ1-5; len: 12
CDR3aa: CASSYGRANEQFF; v_gene: TRBV6-6; j_gene: TRBJ2-1; len: 13
CDR3aa: CASSQQSAEGEAFF; v_gene: TRBV11-3; j_gene: TRBJ1-1; len: 14
CDR3aa: CASSLQTTTNEKLFF; v_gene: TRBV7-2; j_gene: TRBJ1-4; len: 15
CDR3aa: CASNPGQRDGTGELFF; v_gene: TRBV23-1; j_gene: TRBJ2-2; len: 16
CDR3aa: CASSQSGSSYEQYF; v_gene: TRBV4-2; j_gene: TRBJ2-7; len: 14
CDR3aa: CASSQTGTKNEQYF; v_gene: TRBV5-6; j_gene: TRBJ2-7; len: 14
CDR3aa: CASSQGSKLAGGPDEQYF; v_gene: TRBV14; j_gene: TRBJ2-7; len: 18
CDR3aa: CASSSGGTGGTEAFF; v_gene: TRBV7-8; j_gene: TRBJ1-1; len: 15
CDR3aa: CASSLTLGGVNTEAFF; v_gene: TRBV5-8; j_gene: TRBJ1-1; len: 16
CDR3aa: CASSFSTSGKYEQYF; v_gene: TRBV3-1/TRBV3-2; j_gene: TRBJ2-7; len: 15
CDR3aa: CASSLGFRLGTTGYGYTF; v_gene: TRBV7-2; j_gene: TRBJ1-2; len: 18
CDR3aa: CASSTYNGVVNEKLFF; v_gene: TRBV19; j_gene: TRBJ1-4; len: 16
CDR3aa: CAVVGTEAFF; v_gene: TRBV6-1; j_gene: TRBJ1-1; len: 10
CDR3aa: CASSYSGTGDNYGYTF; v_gene: TRBV6-5; j_gene: TRBJ1-2; len: 16
CDR3aa: CASSQVYRDRPSYEQYF; v_gene: TRBV4-1; j_gene: TRBJ2-7; len: 17
CDR3aa: CASSLSQNQPQHF; v_gene: TRBV28; j_gene: TRBJ1-5; len: 13
CDR3aa: CASSERGEAFF; v_gene: TRBV6-1; j_gene: TRBJ1-1; len: 11
CDR3aa: CASRHPQSSGNTEAFF; v_gene: TRBV4-1; j_gene: TRBJ1-1; len: 16
CDR3aa: CASSLSYLGMQETQYF; v_gene: TRBV27; j_gene: TRBJ2-5; len: 16
CDR3aa: CASSVALAGGHQETQYF; v_gene: TRBV9; j_gene: TRBJ2-5; len: 17
CDR3aa: CASSLGDVLDNSPLHF; v_gene: TRBV28; j_gene: TRBJ1-6; len: 16
CDR3aa: CASSLALIYGYTF; v_gene: TRBV12-3/TRBV12-4; j_gene: TRBJ1-2; len: 13
CDR3aa: CASSQEGPGGNTIYF; v_gene: TRBV4-2; j_gene: TRBJ1-3; len: 15
CDR3aa: CASTLGQGTEAFF; v_gene: TRBV19; j_gene: TRBJ1-1; len: 13
CDR3aa: CASSISTGLAGNTIYF; v_gene: TRBV19; j_gene: TRBJ1-3; len: 16
CDR3aa: CASSFSPGREQYF; v_gene: TRBV27; j_gene: TRBJ2-7; len: 13
CDR3aa: CASSPPGETSGRAEQFF; v_gene: TRBV7-9; j_gene: TRBJ2-1; len: 17
CDR3aa: CSARTGDEKLFF; v_gene: TRBV29-1; j_gene: TRBJ1-4; len: 12
CDR3aa: CASSLSMAVSGNTIYF; v_gene: TRBV7-9; j_gene: TRBJ1-3; len: 16
CDR3aa: CASSLGYAGGTGNSPLHF; v_gene: TRBV5-1; j_gene: TRBJ1-6; len: 18
CDR3aa: CASSFGVLAFF; v_gene: TRBV12-3/TRBV12-4; j_gene: TRBJ1-1; len: 11
CDR3aa: CASRWGGHPQHF; v_gene: TRBV19; j_gene: TRBJ1-5; len: 12
CDR3aa: CAWGRTGGEKLFF; v_gene: TRBV30; j_gene: TRBJ1-4; len: 13
CDR3aa: CASSFGGYTNTGELFF; v_gene: TRBV5-4; j_gene: TRBJ2-2; len: 16
CDR3aa: CASSGTSLGEQFF; v_gene: TRBV9; j_gene: TRBJ2-1; len: 13
CDR3aa: CASSKGTGVQPLYEQYF; v_gene: TRBV21-1; j_gene: TRBJ2-7; len: 17
CDR3aa: CASTAGRREPQHF; v_gene: TRBV3-1/TRBV3-2; j_gene: TRBJ1-5; len: 13
CDR3aa: CASRRGATNEKLFF; v_gene: TRBV6-6; j_gene: TRBJ1-4; len: 14
CDR3aa: CASSPQTGGRQPQHF; v_gene: TRBV27; j_gene: TRBJ1-5; len: 15
CDR3aa: CASSEVAREAFF; v_gene: TRBV10-2; j_gene: TRBJ1-1; len: 12
CDR3aa: CASSPHGGEQFF; v_gene: TRBV7-3; j_gene: TRBJ2-1; len: 12
CDR3aa: CASSLPGDEQYF; v_gene: TRBV5-1; j_gene: TRBJ2-7; len: 12
CDR3aa: CASRPTGGRNTEAFF; v_gene: TRBV28; j_gene: TRBJ1-1; len: 15